In this sample, the clone carrying this T cell receptor beta chain turned up a few times. Its antigen is not identified. V lost 0 bases to trimming and J lost 6 bases, with 18 bases between them. The CDR3 is made up of 15 amino acids. Per germline, CDR1 DFQATT and CDR2 SNEGSKA (reference sequence). TCRdb passed the reads through MiXCR, listing each CDR3 protein once. The table has around 300,000 distinct CDR3 sequences, 8% to 9.5% seen once. This record belongs to a study of T cell repertoires in cytomegalovirus infection. General study findings and limits: Frequencies of public TCR beta families were cumulated, and this identified carriers of CMV plus the relevant HLA. Ex vivo, HLA-C-restricted CMV-specific TCR beta clonotypes prevailed over the rest of the response.

This rearrangement joins TRBV20-1 to TRBJ2-7, with D perhaps TRBD1 or TRBD2 (6 bases each). The source is a human donor in good health (CMV status not recorded). Some clones in this sample may be carry-over from other donors' samples. Material: PBMCs. CDR3 sequence: CSARDTRGPFGEQYF. The CDR3 DNA sequence: TGCAGTGCTAGAGATACCCGGGGGCCTTTTGGCGAGCAGTACTTC.